Shown below are 2 T cell receptor beta chains from a single sample sequenced in a study of blood T cell repertoires in COVID-19 (dated by TCRdb to the early 2020s). Library construction relied on the immunoSEQ multiplex PCR assay. TCRdb holds this immuneACCESS table with in-frame rearrangements only. Some clones are missing; in checked studies, unresolved V genes explain under half, and the rest has no known cause. This sample holds about 370,000 clones; around 87% were observed only once. The biggest ten clones account for 8% to 13% of the sample. The material sequenced was peripheral blood. Source of these receptors: a woman in her twenties or thirties with COVID-19, enrolled during active disease.

This chain connects TRBV10-3 to TRBJ1-5; maybe TRBD1 (5 bases). The CDR3 is made up of 13 amino acids. V was cut by 6 bases and J by 5 bases, with 11 bases left in between. The germline CDR1 and CDR2 sequences are ENHRY and SYGVKD. The CDR3 DNA reads as TGTGCCATCAGGGCCAGGGATGATCAGCCCCAGCATTTT. It codes for CAIRARDDQPQHF.

The chain uses TRBV5-6 and TRBJ2-7; TRBD2 matches at 8 bases. V shed 2 bases, J shed 2 bases, and the junction held 12 bases outside the gene matches. Germline lookup yields CDR1 SGHDT and CDR2 YYEEEE. The CDR3 is made up of 17 amino acids. The chain's CDR3 is CASSLGSGGRKTYEQYF. The CDR3 region has the DNA TGTGCCAGCAGCTTAGGGTCCGGCGGGAGGAAGACCTACGAGCAGTACTTC.